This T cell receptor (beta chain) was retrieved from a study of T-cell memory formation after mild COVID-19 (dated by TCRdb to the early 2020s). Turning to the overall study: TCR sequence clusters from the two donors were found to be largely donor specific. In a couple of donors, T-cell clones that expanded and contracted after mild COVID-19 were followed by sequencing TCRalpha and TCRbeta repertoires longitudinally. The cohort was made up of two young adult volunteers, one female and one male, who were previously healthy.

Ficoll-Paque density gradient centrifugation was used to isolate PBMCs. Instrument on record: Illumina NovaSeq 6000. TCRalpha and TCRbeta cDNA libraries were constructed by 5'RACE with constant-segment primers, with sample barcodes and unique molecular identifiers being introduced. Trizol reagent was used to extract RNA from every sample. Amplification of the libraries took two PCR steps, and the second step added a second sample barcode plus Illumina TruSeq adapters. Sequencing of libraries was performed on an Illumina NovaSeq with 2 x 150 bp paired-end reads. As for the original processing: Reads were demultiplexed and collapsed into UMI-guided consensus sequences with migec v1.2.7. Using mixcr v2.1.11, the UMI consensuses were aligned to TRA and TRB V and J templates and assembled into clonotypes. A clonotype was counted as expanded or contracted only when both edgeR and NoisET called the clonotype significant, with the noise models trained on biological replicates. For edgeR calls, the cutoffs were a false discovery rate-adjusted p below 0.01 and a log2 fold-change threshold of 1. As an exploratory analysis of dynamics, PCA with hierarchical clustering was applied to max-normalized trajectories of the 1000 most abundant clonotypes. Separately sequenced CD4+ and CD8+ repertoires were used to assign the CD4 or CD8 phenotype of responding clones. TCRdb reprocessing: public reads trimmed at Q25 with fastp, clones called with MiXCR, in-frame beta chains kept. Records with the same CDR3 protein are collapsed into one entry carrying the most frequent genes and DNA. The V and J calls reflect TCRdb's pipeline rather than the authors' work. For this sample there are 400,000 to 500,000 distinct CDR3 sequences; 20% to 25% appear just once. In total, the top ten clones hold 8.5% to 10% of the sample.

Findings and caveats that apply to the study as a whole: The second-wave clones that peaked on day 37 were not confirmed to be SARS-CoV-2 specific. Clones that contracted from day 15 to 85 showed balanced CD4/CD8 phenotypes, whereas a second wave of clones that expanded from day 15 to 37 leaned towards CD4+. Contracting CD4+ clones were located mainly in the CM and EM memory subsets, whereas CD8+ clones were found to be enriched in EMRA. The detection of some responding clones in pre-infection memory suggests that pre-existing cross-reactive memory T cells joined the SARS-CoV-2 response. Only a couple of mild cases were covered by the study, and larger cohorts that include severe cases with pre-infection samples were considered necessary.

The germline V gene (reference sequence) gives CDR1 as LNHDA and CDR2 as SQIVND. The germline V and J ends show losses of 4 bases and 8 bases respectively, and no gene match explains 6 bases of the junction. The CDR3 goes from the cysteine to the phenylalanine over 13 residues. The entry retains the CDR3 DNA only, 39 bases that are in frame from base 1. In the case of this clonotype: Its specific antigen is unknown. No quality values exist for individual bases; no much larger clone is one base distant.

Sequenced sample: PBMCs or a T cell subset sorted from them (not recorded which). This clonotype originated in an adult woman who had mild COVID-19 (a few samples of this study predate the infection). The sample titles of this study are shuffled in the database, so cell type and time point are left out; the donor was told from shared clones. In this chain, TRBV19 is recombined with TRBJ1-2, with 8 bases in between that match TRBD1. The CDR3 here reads CASSTDRGRGYTF. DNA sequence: TGTGCCAGTAGTACCGACAGGGGAAGGGGCTACACCTTC. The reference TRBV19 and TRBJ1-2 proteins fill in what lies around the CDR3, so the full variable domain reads DGGITQSPKYLFRKEGQNVTLSCEQNLNHDAMYWYRQDPGQGLRLIYYSQIVNDFQKGDIAEGYSVSREKKESFPLTVTSAQKNPTAFYLCASSTDRGRGYTFGSGTRLTVV.